This is a list of T cell receptor beta chains from one sample in a study of blood T cell repertoires in COVID-19. Sequencing was performed with immunoSEQ multiplex PCR; in TCRdb, only in-frame clones are kept and a portion is missing. In the table there are about 130,000 clones, under 90% of which are singletons. Sequenced material: PBMCs or T cells enriched from blood (not recorded which). The receptors stem from a man aged 35-49 years with acute COVID-19. CDR3s include the opening cysteine and the closing phenylalanine or tryptophan. A D gene is named only where the DNA matches it firmly. The size entry is marked missing in some rows and otherwise reads once, few, many or a size class.

v_gene	d_gene	j_gene	abundance	CDR3aa	CDR3nt
TRBV7-2	NA	TRBJ1-2	NA	CASSLGGNYGYTF	TGTGCCAGCAGCTTAGGCGGAAACTATGGCTACACCTTC
TRBV5-6	NA	TRBJ2-1	NA	CASSKGGSGLSNEQFF	TGTGCCAGCAGCAAGGGGGGTAGCGGGTTGTCGAATGAGCAGTTCTTC
TRBV7-2	NA	TRBJ2-5	NA	CASSPTEETQYF	TGTGCCAGCAGCCCGACAGAAGAGACCCAGTACTTC
TRBV28	TRBD1	TRBJ1-2	NA	CASSTGQGAEYGYTF	TGTGCCAGCAGTACGGGACAGGGGGCGGAATATGGCTACACCTTC
TRBV9	NA	TRBJ2-3	NA	CASSALATGDTQYF	TGTGCCAGCAGCGCGCTAGCGACCGGGGATACGCAGTATTTT
TRBV7-7	NA	TRBJ2-5	NA	CASSLVSGMGTQYF	TGTGCTAGCAGCTTGGTCAGCGGAATGGGGACCCAGTACTTC
TRBV5-6	NA	TRBJ2-3	NA	CASSSQGSTDTQYF	TGTGCCAGCAGCTCCCAGGGGAGCACAGATACGCAGTATTTT
TRBV7-9	TRBD1	TRBJ1-4	NA	CASSLDRGREKLFF	TGTGCCAGCAGCCTGGACAGGGGGCGCGAAAAACTGTTTTTT
TRBV10-2	TRBD1	TRBJ1-2	NA	CASSGQGYNYGYTF	TGCGCCAGCAGTGGACAGGGCTACAACTATGGCTACACCTTC
TRBV15	TRBD1	TRBJ1-2	NA	CATSRDQATGDGYTF	TGTGCCACCAGCAGAGATCAAGCGACAGGGGACGGCTACACCTTC
TRBV5-8	TRBD2	TRBJ2-2	NA	CASSGRLATGELFF	TGTGCCAGCAGCGGCCGACTAGCGACCGGGGAGCTGTTTTTT
TRBV27	NA	TRBJ1-5	NA	CASSYAGQPQHF	TGTGCCAGCAGTTATGCAGGACAGCCCCAGCATTTT
TRBV5-6	TRBD1	TRBJ1-2	NA	CASSQGQLVGYTF	TGTGCCAGCAGCCAGGGACAGTTGGTAGGCTACACCTTC
TRBV3-1/TRBV3-2	NA	TRBJ2-7	NA	CASSQGPNLYEQYF	TGTGCCAGCAGCCAAGGCCCTAACCTCTACGAGCAGTACTTC
TRBV6-4	TRBD1	TRBJ1-2	NA	CASSDSTGAGYTF	TGTGCCAGCAGTGATTCGACAGGGGCGGGCTACACCTTC
TRBV20-1	TRBD1	TRBJ2-5	NA	CSASTQGVFQKTQYF	TGCAGTGCTAGTACTCAGGGGGTGTTTCAAAAGACCCAGTACTTC
TRBV19	NA	TRBJ2-5	NA	CASSIEGEVKTQYF	TGTGCCAGTAGTATAGAAGGGGAGGTAAAGACCCAGTACTTC
TRBV27	NA	TRBJ2-3	NA	CASSNRARGDTQYF	TGTGCCAGCAGCAATCGCGCGCGGGGAGATACGCAGTATTTT
TRBV21-1	NA	TRBJ2-2	once	CASSKGLAQENTGELFF	TGTGCCAGCAGCAAAGGACTGGCACAGGAAAACACCGGGGAGCTGTTTTTT
TRBV14	TRBD1	TRBJ1-6	NA	CASSPDRGTYNSPLHF	TGTGCCAGCAGCCCGGACAGGGGAACCTATAATTCACCCCTCCACTTT
TRBV7-7	TRBD2	TRBJ2-1	NA	CASSWTLAGGFNEQFF	TGTGCTAGCAGCTGGACGCTAGCGGGTGGATTCAATGAGCAGTTCTTC
TRBV21-1	NA	TRBJ2-3	NA	CASSRTGTSGGMSTDTQYF	TGTGCCAGCAGCCGCACAGGGACTAGCGGGGGCATGAGCACAGATACGCAGTATTTT
TRBV19	TRBD2	TRBJ2-3	NA	CASSKSGEDTQYF	TGTGCCAGTAGTAAAAGCGGGGAAGATACGCAGTATTTT
TRBV5-1	TRBD2	TRBJ2-1	NA	CASSLDPGGYEQFF	TGCGCCAGCAGCTTGGACCCGGGGGGATATGAGCAGTTCTTC
TRBV6-5	TRBD1	TRBJ2-7	NA	CASSYSRDSYSYEQYF	TGTGCCAGCAGTTATTCCCGGGACAGCTACTCCTACGAGCAGTACTTC
TRBV3-1/TRBV3-2	NA	TRBJ1-2	NA	CASSQVETNGYTF	TGTGCCAGCAGCCAAGTAGAGACAAACGGCTACACCTTC
TRBV6-5	NA	TRBJ1-3	NA	CASSQGSGNTIYF	TGTGCCAGTTCGCAGGGCTCTGGAAACACCATATATTTT
TRBV19	TRBD1	TRBJ1-4	NA	CASSFRDRGKKLFF	TGTGCCAGTAGTTTCCGGGACAGGGGGAAAAAACTGTTTTTT
TRBV7-9	NA	TRBJ1-4	NA	CASSPGGSGGYEKLFF	TGTGCCAGCAGCCCCGGGGGATCCGGGGGTTATGAAAAACTGTTTTTT
TRBV19	TRBD1	TRBJ2-2	NA	CASSIPRQGTNTGELFF	TGTGCCAGTAGTATCCCACGACAGGGGACTAACACCGGGGAGCTGTTTTTT
TRBV3-1/TRBV3-2	NA	TRBJ1-4	once	CASSQDGSPEKLFF	TGTGCCAGCAGCCAAGACGGGAGCCCAGAAAAACTGTTTTTT
TRBV5-1	TRBD2	TRBJ2-5	NA	CASSDGTSGGAAQYF	TGCGCCAGCAGCGACGGGACTAGCGGGGGGGCGGCCCAGTACTTC
TRBV9	NA	TRBJ1-1	once	CASSVGGRTREAFF	TGTGCCAGCAGCGTAGGGGGGAGGACGAGGGAAGCTTTCTTT
TRBV5-1	TRBD1	TRBJ2-5	NA	CASGYGTGTETQYF	TGCGCCAGCGGTTACGGGACAGGAACGGAGACCCAGTACTTC
TRBV27	NA	TRBJ1-4	NA	CASSLSPGTGGEKLFF	TGTGCCAGCAGTTTATCGCCCGGGACTGGGGGTGAAAAACTGTTTTTT